The 9 T cell receptor beta chains in this list originate from one sample, sequenced in a study of T cell repertoires in cytomegalovirus infection. TCRdb recomputed calls from the reads with MiXCR, one row per CDR3 protein. Among 370,000 or so distinct CDR3 sequences listed, just under 35% were seen once. Their specific antigens are unknown. Specimen: cultured PBMCs, collected from culture after CMV antigen stimulation. Receptors originate from a human donor in good health (CMV status not recorded). Some clones in this sample may be carry-over from other donors' samples.

The J gene is TRBJ2-5, the V gene TRBV7-2; 12 nucleotides line up with TRBD2. Trimming took 6 bases from V and 12 from J; bases not matched to a gene: 8. The CDR3 consists of 13 residues. Germline lookup yields CDR1 SGHTA and CDR2 FQGNSA. The CDR3 DNA is TGTGCCAGCAGACTGACTAGCGGGGGACCTGAGTACTTC. Protein: CASRLTSGGPEYF.

The chain has TRBV7-9 and TRBJ2-7, with 8 bases lining up with TRBD2. Germline V gene sequence: CDR1 SEHNR, CDR2 FQNEAQ (reference sequence). This CDR3 contains 14 residues. J gave up 6 bases and V 6 bases, and 10 bases lay outside the gene matches. CDR3 DNA sequence: TGTGCCAGCAGGGATACCGGGACTAGTTCCGAGCAGTACTTC. Its translation is CASRDTGTSSEQYF.

At least ten counts were recorded for this clonotype. J is TRBJ2-3 and V is TRBV7-9; 7 bases line up with TRBD2. CDR3 size: 14 residues. J was trimmed by 4 bases and V by 2 bases; bases with no gene match: 3. Germline values: CDR1 SEHNR, CDR2 FQNEAQ (reference sequence). The CDR3 protein is CASSLSAGADTQYF. DNA of the CDR3: TGTGCCAGCAGCTTATCGGCGGGGGCAGATACGCAGTATTTT.

This rearrangement joins TRBV24-1 to TRBJ1-5; 7 bases are shared with TRBD1. The germline CDR1 and CDR2 sequences are KGHDR and SFDVKD. The length of the CDR3 is 14 residues. The V gene end was trimmed by 10 bases and the J gene end by 2 bases; junction bases not matched to a gene: 7. The CDR3 DNA follows: TGTGCCACGTTGGGAACAGGGGGCAATCAGCCCCAGCATTTT. Translated, it gives CATLGTGGNQPQHF.

In this sample, this clonotype turned up many times. J is TRBJ1-5 and V is TRBV7-6; 7 bases agree with TRBD1. Trimming cost V 4 bases and J 0 bases; bases outside gene matches: 18. The CDR3 has 20 residues. Per the germline V gene, CDR1 is SGHVS and CDR2 is FNYEAQ. In nucleotides, the CDR3 is TGTGCCAGCAGCTCCAGCATTGGTGACAGGGACTATTATAGCAATCAGCCCCAGCATTTT. It translates to CASSSSIGDRDYYSNQPQHF.

V usage is TRBV5-1 and J usage is TRBJ2-7, with D tentatively TRBD1 (5 bases). The CDR3 contains 14 residues. Germline V gene sequence: CDR1 SGHRS, CDR2 YFSETQ. Trimming left V 0 bases short and J 1 base short, with 8 bases between. CDR3 amino acids: CASSLDPGSYEQYF. CDR3 DNA: TGCGCCAGCAGCTTGGATCCAGGGTCCTACGAGCAGTACTTC.

This clonotype was observed many times. The rearrangement joins TRBV7-2 to TRBJ2-3, with D perhaps being TRBD1 or TRBD2 (6 bases each). The CDR3 is 15 residues long. Germline CDR1 reads SGHTA; CDR2 reads FQGNSA. Trimming shortened V by 0 bases and J by 5 bases, and 12 bases separated the two germline ends. CDR3 sequence reads: CASSLAIGGRDTQYF. As DNA, the CDR3 is TGTGCCAGCAGCTTAGCGATCGGGGGCCGAGATACGCAGTATTTT. Together with reference TRBV7-2 and TRBJ2-3, the CDR3 gives the full variable domain: GAGVSQSPSNKVTEKGKDVELRCDPISGHTALYWYRQSLGQGLEFLIYFQGNSAPDKSGLPSDRFSAERTGGSVSTLTIQRTQQEDSAVYLCASSLAIGGRDTQYFGPGTRLTVL.

CDR3 amino acids: CASSLKQGREQYF. The CDR3 DNA sequence: TGTGCCAGCAGCTTAAAGCAGGGGAGGGAGCAGTACTTC. The J gene is TRBJ2-7, the V gene TRBV7-3; D might be TRBD1 or TRBD2, each matching 6 bases. Trimming took 1 base from V and 7 from J, leaving 11 bases between them. Germline V CDR1 and CDR2: SGHTA, FQGTGA. CDR3 length: 13 amino acids. The full variable domain, completed using reference TRBV7-3 and TRBJ2-7, is GAGVSQTPSNKVTEKGKYVELRCDPISGHTALYWYRQSLGQGPEFLIYFQGTGAADDSGLPNDRFFAVRPEGSVSTLKIQRTERGDSAVYLCASSLKQGREQYFGPGTRLTVT.

This clonotype has just a few counts. DNA for the CDR3: TGCGCCAGCAGCCAATCGATCGGGAGCGAGAACATTCAGTACTTC. Amino acid sequence: CASSQSIGSENIQYF. This sequence joins TRBV4-1 and TRBJ2-4; D might be TRBD2 (6 bases). CDR1 is MGHRA and CDR2 is YSYEKL in the germline V gene. V lost 2 bases and J lost 7, with 15 bases in between. The CDR3 has 15 residues.